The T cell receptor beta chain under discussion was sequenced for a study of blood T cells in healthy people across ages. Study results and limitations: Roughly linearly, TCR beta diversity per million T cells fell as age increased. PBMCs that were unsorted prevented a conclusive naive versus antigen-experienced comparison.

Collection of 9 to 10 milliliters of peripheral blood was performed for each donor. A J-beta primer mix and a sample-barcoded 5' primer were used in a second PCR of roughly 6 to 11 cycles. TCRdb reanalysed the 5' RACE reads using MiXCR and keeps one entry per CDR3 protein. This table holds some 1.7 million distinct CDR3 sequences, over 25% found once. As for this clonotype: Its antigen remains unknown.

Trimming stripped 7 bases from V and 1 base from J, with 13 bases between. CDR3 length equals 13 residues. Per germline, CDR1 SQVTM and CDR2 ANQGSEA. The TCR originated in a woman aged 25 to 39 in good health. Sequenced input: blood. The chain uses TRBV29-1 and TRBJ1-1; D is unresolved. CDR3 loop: CSASKQRNTEAFF. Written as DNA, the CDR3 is TGCAGCGCCTCCAAACAGCGGAACACTGAAGCTTTCTTT.